The 27 T cell receptor beta chains listed next were all sequenced from one sample in a study of graft-versus-host responses after intestinal transplantation. This table comes from immunoSEQ multiplex PCR, and its TCRdb copy is limited to in-frame clones, with some not included. The profile shows about 120,000 clones, 90% of them singletons. Their antigens remain unidentified. This sample comprised unstimulated CD4+ T cells sorted from spleen or lymph node cells, obtained before intestinal transplant. These receptor sequences come from a human donor who received an intestinal transplant.

The chain combines TRBV28 with TRBJ1-3; a possible D gene is TRBD1 (5 bases). Germline V gene sequence: CDR1 MDHEN, CDR2 SYDVKM. V gave up 5 bases and J gave up 7 bases, with 15 bases separating them. The CDR3 runs 14 residues. This chain's CDR3 is CASSPPLRGNTIYF. CDR3 sequence (DNA): TGTGCCAGCAGTCCACCGCTTCGGGGGAACACCATATATTTT. Looking up the rest from reference TRBV28 and TRBJ1-3 gives the full variable domain: DVKVTQSSRYLVKRTGEKVFLECVQDMDHENMFWYRQDPGLGLRLIYFSYDVKMKEKGDIPEGYSVSREKKERFSLILESASTNQTSMYLCASSPPLRGNTIYFGEGSWLTVV.

The genes are TRBV27 and TRBJ2-5, with 10 bases that match TRBD1. The length of the CDR3 is 15 residues. V trimming: 6 bases; J trimming: 4 bases; junction bases outside the gene matches: 8. Germline assignment: CDR1 MNHEY and CDR2 SMNVEV (reference sequence). The DNA of the CDR3 is TGTGCCAGCAGCCGTCCGGGACAGGGGATAGAGACCCAGTACTTC. Translated: CASSRPGQGIETQYF.

V is TRBV6-5 and J is TRBJ2-2; TRBD2 matches 9 bases. This CDR3 comprises 15 residues. V trimming: 5 bases; J trimming: 7 bases; junction bases outside the gene matches: 8. CDR1 and CDR2 from the germline V gene are MNHEY and SVGAGI. The DNA of the CDR3 is TGTGCCAGCAGTACCCAGGGACTAGCTATCGGGGAGCTGTTTTTT. This codes for CASSTQGLAIGELFF.

The chain employs TRBV5-1 and TRBJ1-1, with 8 bases matching TRBD1. Trimming removed 5 bases from V and 5 bases from J; junction bases left unmatched: 8. CDR1 is SGHRS and CDR2 is YFSETQ in the germline V gene. The CDR3 length is 14 residues. CDR3 nucleotides: TGCGCCAGCAGGAGTGAACAGGGGGGGACTGAAGCTTTCTTT. This codes for CASRSEQGGTEAFF.

The rearrangement links TRBV9 to TRBJ2-3, with a weak D call TRBD2 (6 bases). Looked up from germline, CDR1 is SGDLS and CDR2 is YYNGEE. V was shortened by 4 bases and J by 1 base, with 13 bases between the two germline ends. CDR3 length equals 15 residues. DNA for the CDR3: TGTGCCAGCAGCTATTATAGGGAGGGCACAGATACGCAGTATTTT. Protein sequence: CASSYYREGTDTQYF.

The gene calls are TRBV29-1 and TRBJ2-5; a possible D gene is TRBD1 (5 bases). The CDR3 consists of 13 residues. Per the germline V gene, CDR1 is SQVTM and CDR2 is ANQGSEA. Trimming shortened V by 0 bases and J by 5 bases, and 10 bases separated the two germline ends. CDR3 sequence reads: CSVEETVPETQYF. DNA of the CDR3: TGCAGCGTTGAAGAGACAGTCCCGGAGACCCAGTACTTC. Full variable domain (missing parts from reference TRBV29-1 and TRBJ2-5): SAVISQKPSRDICQRGTSLTIQCQVDSQVTMMFWYRQQPGQSLTLIATANQGSEATYESGFVIDKFPISRPNLTFSTLTVSNMSPEDSSIYLCSVEETVPETQYFGPGTRLLVL.

The rearrangement links TRBV7-2 to TRBJ1-1, with 7 bases that match TRBD1. The CDR3 is 14 amino acids. The trim removed 1 base at V and 6 bases at J, leaving 5 bases unmatched. Germline CDR1 and CDR2: SGHTA and FQGNSA. CDR3 DNA: TGTGCCAGCAGCTTAGACAGGGGATACCCTGAAGCTTTCTTT. Protein product: CASSLDRGYPEAFF.

The chain has TRBV6-1 and TRBJ2-7; TRBD2 might be the D (6 bases). Trimming took 3 bases from V and 3 from J, leaving 12 bases between them. The V gene's germline CDR1 is MNHNS and CDR2 SASEGT. The length of the CDR3 is 14 residues. DNA of the CDR3: TGTGCCAGCAGTGACAGCCGGAGGGTCTACGAGCAGTACTTC. This encodes CASSDSRRVYEQYF.

The chain joins TRBV5-1 to TRBJ2-5, with 12 bases aligning to TRBD2. This CDR3 is built from 16 residues. After removal of 4 bases from V and 5 bases from J, the junction contained 9 bases not matched to a gene. Germline-derived CDR1 and CDR2 are SGHRS and YFSETQ. The CDR3 sequence is CASSPRTSGDGETQYF. The CDR3 region has the DNA TGCGCCAGCAGCCCGAGGACTAGCGGGGATGGGGAGACCCAGTACTTC.

V gene TRBV7-9 combines with J gene TRBJ1-2; a possible D gene is TRBD1 (6 bases). Per germline, CDR1 SEHNR and CDR2 FQNEAQ (reference sequence). V lost 5 bases, J lost 4 bases, and 11 bases lay in between. The CDR3 loop spans 13 amino acids. The CDR3 reads CASSAGQLYGYTF. For the CDR3, the DNA is TGTGCCAGCAGCGCCGGACAGCTCTATGGCTACACCTTC.

The chain combines TRBV5-1 with TRBJ2-5; the D gene is possibly TRBD1 (6 bases). Germline V CDR1 and CDR2: SGHRS, YFSETQ. V dropped 0 bases and J dropped 4 bases, with 7 bases sitting between them. The CDR3 covers 13 residues. The CDR3 DNA reads TGCGCCAGCAGCTTGGACAGGGTAGAGACCCAGTACTTC. Its translation: CASSLDRVETQYF.

This clone was seen a single time. J is TRBJ2-3 and V is TRBV28, with D maybe TRBD1 (6 bases). Trimming removed 6 bases from V and 3 bases from J, with 19 bases in between. Germline lookup yields CDR1 MDHEN and CDR2 SYDVKM. This CDR3 region has 16 residues. This chain's CDR3 is CASRLLQGVGTDTQYF. The CDR3 region has the DNA TGTGCCAGCAGGCTCCTACAGGGTGTGGGGACAGATACGCAGTATTTT.

This clone appeared once. V usage is TRBV11-2 and J usage is TRBJ2-3, with TRBD2 matching 7 bases. V lost 5 bases to trimming and J lost 3 bases; unmatched junction nucleotides: 8. The germline V gene has CDR1 SGHAT and CDR2 FQNNGV. The CDR3 consists of 15 residues. This chain's CDR3 is CASSRRLALTDTQYF. CDR3 coding DNA: TGTGCCAGCAGCCGGCGACTAGCTTTAACAGATACGCAGTATTTT.

The chain combines TRBV5-1 with TRBJ2-1; 8 nucleotides match TRBD2. V was pared by 5 bases and J by 4 bases, with 11 bases of the junction left unmatched. This CDR3 is 16 amino acids long. Germline V gene lookup returns CDR1 SGHRS and CDR2 YFSETQ. As DNA, the CDR3 is TGCGCCAGCAGAAGGAGCGGGAGACCTGGGTACAATGAGCAGTTCTTC. Its translation is CASRRSGRPGYNEQFF.

The chain couples TRBV9 to TRBJ1-2, with 11 bases fitting TRBD1. The CDR3 has 16 amino acids. V shed 2 bases and J 4 bases; nucleotides not matched to a gene: 7. Germline loops: CDR1 SGDLS, CDR2 YYNGEE. The CDR3 region is CASSVGTGGAPYGYTF. The CDR3 region has the DNA TGTGCCAGCAGCGTCGGGACAGGGGGAGCACCCTATGGCTACACCTTC.

The CDR3 DNA follows: TGTGCCATCCAAGACGAGGGTAGCACAGATACGCAGTATTTT. Amino acid sequence: CAIQDEGSTDTQYF. The chain is built from TRBV25-1 and TRBJ2-3; D possibly corresponds to TRBD2 (5 bases). Looked up from germline, CDR1 is MGHDK and CDR2 is SYGVNS. V lost 10 bases to trimming and J lost 0 bases, with 14 bases between them. CDR3 length: 14 amino acids.

This rearrangement joins TRBV18 to TRBJ1-4; 11 nucleotides agree with TRBD1. This CDR3 has 17 residues. V trimming: 0 bases; J trimming: 2 bases; junction bases outside the gene matches: 2. From germline, CDR1 is KGHSH and CDR2 LQKENI. For the CDR3, the DNA is TGTGCCAGCTCACCACCCGGGACAGGGGGGACTAATGAAAAACTGTTTTTT. Protein: CASSPPGTGGTNEKLFF.

The chain combines TRBV5-1 with TRBJ2-3; no clear D. Germline-derived CDR1 and CDR2 are SGHRS and YFSETQ. V gave up 4 bases and J gave up 2 bases, with 11 bases separating them. The CDR3 totals 14 residues. CDR3 nucleotide sequence: TGCGCCAGCAGCCCGAGGCCTGACACAGATACGCAGTATTTT. Translated: CASSPRPDTDTQYF.

This chain joins TRBV18 and TRBJ1-4; 7 positions agree with TRBD1. The length of the CDR3 is 16 residues. Trimming at V came to 3 bases and at J to 2 bases, leaving 6 bases not matched to a gene. Germline CDR1 KGHSH, CDR2 LQKENI. CDR3 sequence (DNA): TGTGCCAGCTCACCGGAGACAGGGACTACTAATGAAAAACTGTTTTTT. It codes for CASSPETGTTNEKLFF.

In this sample, this clone turned up once. The chain links TRBV19 to TRBJ2-2, with 8 bases lining up with TRBD2. Losses at the gene ends were 5 bases for V and 6 bases for J; bases not matched to a gene: 8. Germline V CDR1 and CDR2: LNHDA, SQIVND (reference sequence). The CDR3 is 15 residues long. The CDR3 region is CASSWAGGISGELFF. CDR3 nucleotide sequence: TGTGCCAGTAGTTGGGCGGGAGGAATCTCCGGGGAGCTGTTTTTT.

The chain uses TRBV6-5 and TRBJ1-2; D may be TRBD1 (6 bases). Trimming took 4 bases from V and 2 from J, leaving 14 bases between them. Per germline, CDR1 MNHEY and CDR2 SVGAGI. The CDR3 covers 15 residues. The CDR3 protein is CASSSPGQSNYGYTF. Here the CDR3 DNA reads TGTGCCAGCAGTTCCCCCGGACAGTCGAACTATGGCTACACCTTC.

The genes are TRBV7-9 and TRBJ2-7; 8 bases line up with TRBD1. J gave up 3 bases and V 7 bases, and 8 bases lay outside the gene matches. Per germline, CDR1 SEHNR and CDR2 FQNEAQ (reference sequence). The CDR3 totals 14 residues. DNA of the CDR3: TGTGCCAGCACCAAAGGACAGGGAGTCTACGAGCAGTACTTC. As protein: CASTKGQGVYEQYF.

The V gene is TRBV10-1, the J gene TRBJ2-1, with 8 bases lining up with TRBD1. The CDR3 has 15 amino acids. From germline, CDR1 is WNHNN and CDR2 SYGVQD (reference sequence). After removal of 3 bases from V and 7 bases from J, the junction contained 8 bases not matched to a gene. CDR3 bases: TGCGCCAGCAGTGACCCCGGGACAGGACGTAATGAGCAGTTCTTC. It yields the protein CASSDPGTGRNEQFF.

V gene TRBV4-3 combines with J gene TRBJ2-3; the D is unclear. V was clipped by 0 bases and J by 1 base, with 5 bases between them. Germline CDR1 reads LGHNA; CDR2 reads YSLEER. The CDR3 covers 14 residues. CDR3 in amino acids: CASSQDRGTDTQYF. The CDR3 coding sequence is TGCGCCAGCAGCCAAGATCGAGGCACAGATACGCAGTATTTT.

The gene calls are TRBV19 and TRBJ2-1; D gene ambiguous. This CDR3 comprises 13 residues. The germline CDR1 and CDR2 sequences are LNHDA and SQIVND (reference sequence). With 3 bases removed from V and 7 bases from J, the gap between germline ends came to 10 bases. The CDR3 DNA reads as TGTGCCAGTAGTATTCGCAGGTTGAATGAGCAGTTCTTC. Protein sequence: CASSIRRLNEQFF.

This chain links TRBV7-2 with TRBJ1-4, with D uncertain. The V end was cut by 6 bases, the J end by 8 bases, with 16 bases between. The germline V gene encodes CDR1 SGHTA and CDR2 FQGNSA. The CDR3 runs 14 residues. CDR3: CASRSKPQVEKLFF. The CDR3 DNA sequence: TGTGCCAGCAGATCAAAACCGCAGGTCGAAAAACTGTTTTTT.

The CDR3 sequence is CASSSRGGGQIEKLFF. The CDR3 coding sequence is TGTGCCAGCAGCTCGCGAGGGGGTGGGCAGATCGAAAAACTGTTTTTT. The gene calls are TRBV5-4 and TRBJ1-4; tentative D call: TRBD1 (6 bases). In germline, CDR1 is SGHNT, CDR2 YYREEE (reference sequence). The CDR3 contains 16 residues. The V gene lost 3 bases and the J gene lost 8 bases, with 20 bases spanning the gap.